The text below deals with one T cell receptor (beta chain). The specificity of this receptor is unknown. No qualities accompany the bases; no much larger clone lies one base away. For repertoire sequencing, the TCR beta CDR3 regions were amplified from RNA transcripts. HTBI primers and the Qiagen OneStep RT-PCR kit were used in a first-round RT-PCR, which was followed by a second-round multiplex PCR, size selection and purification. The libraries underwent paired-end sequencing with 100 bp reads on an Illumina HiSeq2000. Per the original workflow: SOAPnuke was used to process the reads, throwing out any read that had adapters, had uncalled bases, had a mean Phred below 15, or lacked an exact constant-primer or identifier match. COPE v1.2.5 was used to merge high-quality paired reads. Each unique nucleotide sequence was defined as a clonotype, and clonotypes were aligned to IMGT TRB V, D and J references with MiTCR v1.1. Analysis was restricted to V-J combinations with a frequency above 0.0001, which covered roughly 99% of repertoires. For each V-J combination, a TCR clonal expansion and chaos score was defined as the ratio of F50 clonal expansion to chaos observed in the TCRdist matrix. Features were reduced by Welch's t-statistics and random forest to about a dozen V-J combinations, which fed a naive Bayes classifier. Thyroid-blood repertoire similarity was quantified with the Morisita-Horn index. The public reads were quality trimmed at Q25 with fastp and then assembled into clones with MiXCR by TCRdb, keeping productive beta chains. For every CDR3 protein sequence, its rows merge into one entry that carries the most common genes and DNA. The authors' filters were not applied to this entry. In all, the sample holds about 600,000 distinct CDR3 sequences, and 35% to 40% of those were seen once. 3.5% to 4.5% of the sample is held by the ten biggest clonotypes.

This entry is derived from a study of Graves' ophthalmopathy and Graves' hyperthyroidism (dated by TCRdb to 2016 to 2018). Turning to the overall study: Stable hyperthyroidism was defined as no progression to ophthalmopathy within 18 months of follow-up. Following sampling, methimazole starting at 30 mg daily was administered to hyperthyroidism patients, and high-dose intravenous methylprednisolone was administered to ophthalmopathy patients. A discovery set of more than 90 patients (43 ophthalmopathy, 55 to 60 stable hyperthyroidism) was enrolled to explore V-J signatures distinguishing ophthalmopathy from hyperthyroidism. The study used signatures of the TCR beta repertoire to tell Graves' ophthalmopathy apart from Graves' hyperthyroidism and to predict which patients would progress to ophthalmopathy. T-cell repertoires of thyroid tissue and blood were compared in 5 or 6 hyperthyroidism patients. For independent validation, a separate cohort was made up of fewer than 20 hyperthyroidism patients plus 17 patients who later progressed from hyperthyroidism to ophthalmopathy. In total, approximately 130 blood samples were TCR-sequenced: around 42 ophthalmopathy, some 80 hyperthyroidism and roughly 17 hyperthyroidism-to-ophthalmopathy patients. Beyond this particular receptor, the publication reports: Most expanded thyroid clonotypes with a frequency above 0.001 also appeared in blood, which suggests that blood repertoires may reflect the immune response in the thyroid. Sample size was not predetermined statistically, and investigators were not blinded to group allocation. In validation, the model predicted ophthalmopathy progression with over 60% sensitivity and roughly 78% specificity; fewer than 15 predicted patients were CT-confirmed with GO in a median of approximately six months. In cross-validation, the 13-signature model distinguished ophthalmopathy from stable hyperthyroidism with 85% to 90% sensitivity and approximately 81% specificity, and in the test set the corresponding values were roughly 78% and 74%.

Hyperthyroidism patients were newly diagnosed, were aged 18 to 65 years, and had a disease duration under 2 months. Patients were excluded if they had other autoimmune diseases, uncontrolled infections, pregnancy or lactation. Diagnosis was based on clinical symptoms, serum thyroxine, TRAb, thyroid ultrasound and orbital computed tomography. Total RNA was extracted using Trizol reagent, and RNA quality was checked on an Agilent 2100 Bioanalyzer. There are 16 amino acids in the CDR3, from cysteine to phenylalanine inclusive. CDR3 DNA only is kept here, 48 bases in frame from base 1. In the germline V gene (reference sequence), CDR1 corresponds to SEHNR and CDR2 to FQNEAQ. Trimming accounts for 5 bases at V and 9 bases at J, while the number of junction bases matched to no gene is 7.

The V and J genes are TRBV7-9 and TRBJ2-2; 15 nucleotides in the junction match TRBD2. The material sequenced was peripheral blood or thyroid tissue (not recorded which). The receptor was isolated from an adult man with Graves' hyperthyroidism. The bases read TGTGCCAGCAGCGTGGGACTAGCGGGGGGAACCCGGGAGCTGTTTTTT. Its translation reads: CASSVGLAGGTRELFF.